The rows below give T cell receptor beta chains drawn from one sample of a study of cytomegalovirus exposure and HLA in healthy donors. Profiling relied on immunoSEQ multiplex PCR, and the TCRdb table lists in-frame clones only, not all of them. This sample has about 140,000 clones, with roughly 80% found just once. The sample taken for sequencing was PBMCs. The receptor source for this set is a female donor in good health and CMV-seronegative. CDR3s include the opening cysteine and the closing phenylalanine or tryptophan. D genes are given only for firm matches. Size is omitted from some rows. Given values are once, few, many or a class for expanded clones.

J gene,V gene,D gene,clone size,CDR3 protein,CDR3 DNA
TRBJ1-5,TRBV14,NA,NA,CASSQDPGFNQPQHF,TGTGCCAGCAGCCAAGATCCGGGTTTCAACCAGCCCCAGCATTTT
TRBJ2-1,TRBV28,NA,NA,CASSPPDRPEQFF,TGTGCCAGCAGTCCCCCCGACAGGCCCGAGCAGTTCTTC
TRBJ2-2,TRBV25-1,TRBD1,few,CASSARDRGRGELFF,TGTGCCAGCAGTGCGAGGGACAGGGGGCGCGGGGAGCTGTTTTTT
TRBJ2-7,TRBV27,NA,NA,CASGRQEDYEQYF,TGTGCCAGCGGACGACAGGAAGACTACGAGCAGTACTTC
TRBJ2-1,TRBV7-2,NA,once,CASSVDSLGSYIEQFF,TGTGCCAGCAGCGTCGACTCCCTCGGGTCATACATCGAGCAGTTCTTC
TRBJ2-7,TRBV6-6,NA,NA,CASSYSQAYEQYF,TGTGCCAGCAGTTACAGTCAGGCCTACGAGCAGTACTTC
TRBJ1-1,TRBV6-1,TRBD1,NA,CASSEPDRAGRTEAFF,TGTGCCAGCAGTGAACCGGACAGGGCGGGGAGGACTGAAGCTTTCTTT
TRBJ1-2,TRBV10-3,TRBD1,few,CAIRSAAGGSLANYGYTF,TGTGCCATCAGGAGTGCTGCAGGGGGTTCTTTAGCTAACTATGGCTACACCTTC
TRBJ1-3,TRBV28,TRBD1,NA,CASSSGTAGNTIYF,TGTGCCAGCAGTTCCGGGACAGCTGGAAACACCATATATTTT
TRBJ2-1,TRBV6-6,TRBD2,NA,CASSYSRGGVYNEQFF,TGTGCCAGCAGTTACTCGCGCGGGGGGGTTTACAATGAGCAGTTCTTC
TRBJ2-4,TRBV5-4,TRBD2,NA,CASRLETSGSQDIQYF,TGTGCCAGCAGATTAGAGACTAGCGGGAGTCAAGACATTCAGTACTTC
TRBJ2-3,TRBV7-9,TRBD2,many,CAEYPGLAGDTDTQYF,TGTGCCGAGTACCCGGGACTAGCGGGAGATACAGATACGCAGTATTTT
TRBJ2-7,TRBV11-3,NA,NA,CASGHGSYEQYF,TGTGCCAGCGGGCACGGCTCCTACGAGCAGTACTTC
TRBJ2-7,TRBV6-1,TRBD2,NA,CASLPGGSGTYEQYF,TGTGCCAGCCTCCCTGGGGGTAGCGGGACCTACGAGCAGTACTTC
TRBJ2-5,TRBV9,TRBD2,NA,CASSVGLIAGVSGRETQYF,TGTGCCAGCAGCGTAGGGTTGATAGCGGGAGTGAGTGGTAGGGAGACCCAGTACTTC
TRBJ2-7,TRBV28,TRBD1,few,CASRRGGVSGEQYF,TGTGCCAGCAGACGAGGGGGCGTCTCTGGGGAGCAGTACTTC
TRBJ2-2,TRBV7-2,NA,NA,CASSLISLSTGELFF,TGTGCCAGCAGCTTAATTTCACTGAGCACCGGGGAGCTGTTTTTT
TRBJ2-1,TRBV7-2,TRBD2,NA,CASSLNARLAGVYNEQFF,TGTGCCAGCAGCTTAAACGCTCGGCTAGCGGGAGTCTACAATGAGCAGTTCTTC
TRBJ1-1,TRBV6-5,NA,few,CASRMTENTEAFF,TGTGCCAGCAGAATGACAGAAAACACTGAAGCTTTCTTT
TRBJ2-1,TRBV11-3,TRBD1,NA,CASSGTGQGHNEQFF,TGTGCCAGCAGCGGGACGGGACAGGGCCACAATGAGCAGTTCTTC
TRBJ1-1,TRBV6-6,NA,few,CASSTPDNFRAFF,TGTGCCAGCAGTACACCAGACAATTTCAGGGCTTTCTTT
TRBJ1-5,TRBV5-5,NA,NA,CASSLEQASNQPQHF,TGTGCCAGCAGCTTGGAGCAGGCTTCGAATCAGCCCCAGCATTTT
TRBJ1-4,TRBV11-2,NA,NA,CASSLGGPVGEKLFF,TGTGCCAGCAGCTTAGGGGGCCCGGTGGGTGAAAAACTGTTTTTT
TRBJ2-3,TRBV29-1,NA,NA,CSVGLRGSSTDTQYF,TGCAGCGTTGGTTTAAGGGGTTCTAGCACAGATACGCAGTATTTT
TRBJ2-1,TRBV5-1,TRBD2,NA,CASSSPSPGTGFSGRAWEQFF,TGCGCCAGCAGCTCCCCCTCCCCGGGGACCGGTTTTAGCGGGAGGGCATGGGAGCAGTTCTTC
TRBJ1-1,TRBV7-9,TRBD1,NA,CASSLRTGGTEAFF,TGTGCCAGCAGCTTAAGGACAGGGGGCACTGAAGCTTTCTTT
TRBJ2-6,TRBV11-3,NA,once,CASSLPTGGRDRTGANVLTF,TGTGCCAGCAGCCTCCCAACTGGTGGCAGGGATCGCACTGGGGCCAACGTCCTGACTTTC
TRBJ1-1,TRBV2,NA,NA,CASSVEEMNTEAFF,TGTGCCAGCAGTGTAGAGGAAATGAACACTGAAGCTTTCTTT
TRBJ1-2,TRBV4-1,NA,NA,CASSQDKFGGQGNYGYTF,TGCGCCAGCAGCCAAGATAAGTTCGGGGGGCAGGGTAACTATGGCTACACCTTC
TRBJ1-5,TRBV19,NA,NA,CASSIDLRGKNQPQHF,TGTGCCAGTAGTATAGATCTCAGGGGCAAGAATCAGCCCCAGCATTTT
TRBJ2-2,TRBV10-3,TRBD1,NA,CAVQGAADGELFF,TGTGCCGTGCAGGGGGCTGCTGACGGGGAGCTGTTTTTT
TRBJ2-5,TRBV27,TRBD1,NA,CASTGTGGQEAQYF,TGTGCCAGCACCGGGACAGGGGGCCAAGAGGCCCAGTACTTC
TRBJ2-1,TRBV6-5,NA,once,CASAVYNEQFF,TGTGCCAGCGCGGTCTACAATGAGCAGTTCTTC
TRBJ2-1,TRBV11-2,NA,NA,CASSLPEGHNEQFF,TGTGCCAGCAGCTTACCGGAGGGTCACAATGAGCAGTTCTTC
TRBJ2-6,TRBV29-1,TRBD1,NA,CSVQTGQGLSGANVLTF,TGCAGCGTTCAAACGGGACAGGGTCTTTCTGGGGCCAACGTCCTGACTTTC
TRBJ2-3,TRBV7-2,TRBD2,NA,CASSSIAGAADTQYF,TGTGCCAGCAGCTCGATAGCGGGAGCGGCAGATACGCAGTATTTT
TRBJ2-5,TRBV19,TRBD2,once,CASPTGGVYQETQYF,TGTGCCTCCCCGACGGGGGGGGTGTACCAAGAGACCCAGTACTTC
TRBJ1-1,TRBV5-1,NA,NA,CASSPYREMGTEAFF,TGCGCCAGCAGCCCGTACAGGGAAATGGGGACTGAAGCTTTCTTT
TRBJ2-4,TRBV10-2,NA,NA,CASSERAAHNGNIQYF,TGCGCCAGCAGTGAACGCGCGGCCCATAACGGGAACATTCAGTACTTC